These T cell receptor beta chains were read from a single sample in a study of blood T cell repertoires in COVID-19. Using immunoSEQ multiplex PCR, the repertoire was profiled, and TCRdb retains in-frame clones only, with some absent. In the table there are about 210,000 clones, roughly 87% of which are singletons. The specimen was PBMCs or T cells enriched from blood (not recorded which). These receptors originate from a man aged 18-30 years with acute COVID-19. Both conserved end residues are part of each CDR3.

v_gene | CDR3aa
TRBV19 | CASSIFSDTDEKLFF
TRBV7-2 | CASSFAGTGDFQYF
TRBV19 | CASSMTSGRFVQYF
TRBV27 | CASSLSAGPLGYTF
TRBV14 | CASSFPAGAAEQFF
TRBV28 | CASSFSSAYEQYF
TRBV19 | CASSIPTGNYGYTF
TRBV28 | CASSSPTKFYGYTF
TRBV13 | CASSFGQGAQPLHF
TRBV2 | CASSEGTVGELFF
TRBV5-1 | CASRKSPSGETQYF
TRBV7-6 | CASSSSPRGQNTEAFF
TRBV27 | CASSLSGGTGANVLTF
TRBV7-8 | CASSSLGGYHNEQFF
TRBV7-2 | CASSLRSQAGGNQPQHF
TRBV25-1 | CASSASGNSDTQYF
TRBV28 | CASSFQQGAGNTIYF
TRBV4-3 | CASSVYGGSSYNSPLHF
TRBV6-5 | CASSRDSRGTYEQYF
TRBV27 | CASSPHTGGEGYGTNEKLFF
TRBV24-1 | CATSETGQNYGYTF
TRBV24-1 | CATSDRTGVSYNEQFF
TRBV27 | CASSLDREREQYF
TRBV30 | CAGSTWRGTEAFF
TRBV20-1 | CSAEENYGYTF
TRBV29-1 | CSAQQGLNYGYTF
TRBV28 | CASTMGLLKGDGYTF
TRBV19 | CASSMDRGTPDEQYF
TRBV7-2 | CASSLRTPPNEQYF
TRBV2 | CASSGTGVEQYF
TRBV7-8 | CASSMTGEPSYGYTF
TRBV28 | CASSFSDRAGNTIYF
TRBV24-1 | CATRPGQGAGANVLTF
TRBV9 | CASSVEPRGRDGIQYF
TRBV5-1 | CASSYEGLAAHEQFF
TRBV27 | CASRSTSRGLNTGELFF
TRBV18 | CASSPPRDTGELFF
TRBV4-1 | CASSQRGPRQGDYEQYF
TRBV5-1 | CASSLDWLSGGPKHDGYTF
TRBV6-1 | CASSDLGSSGRETQYF
TRBV14 | CASSQAGGYEQYF
TRBV30 | CAWSFFGRDNEQFF
TRBV5-4 | CASRQTPGNKGLEQYF
TRBV7-7 | CASSSPGLTNEQFF
TRBV6-2/TRBV6-3 | CASSYATGKEETQYF
TRBV27 | CASSFTGNYGYTF
TRBV19 | CASSIGTSSYKNIQYF